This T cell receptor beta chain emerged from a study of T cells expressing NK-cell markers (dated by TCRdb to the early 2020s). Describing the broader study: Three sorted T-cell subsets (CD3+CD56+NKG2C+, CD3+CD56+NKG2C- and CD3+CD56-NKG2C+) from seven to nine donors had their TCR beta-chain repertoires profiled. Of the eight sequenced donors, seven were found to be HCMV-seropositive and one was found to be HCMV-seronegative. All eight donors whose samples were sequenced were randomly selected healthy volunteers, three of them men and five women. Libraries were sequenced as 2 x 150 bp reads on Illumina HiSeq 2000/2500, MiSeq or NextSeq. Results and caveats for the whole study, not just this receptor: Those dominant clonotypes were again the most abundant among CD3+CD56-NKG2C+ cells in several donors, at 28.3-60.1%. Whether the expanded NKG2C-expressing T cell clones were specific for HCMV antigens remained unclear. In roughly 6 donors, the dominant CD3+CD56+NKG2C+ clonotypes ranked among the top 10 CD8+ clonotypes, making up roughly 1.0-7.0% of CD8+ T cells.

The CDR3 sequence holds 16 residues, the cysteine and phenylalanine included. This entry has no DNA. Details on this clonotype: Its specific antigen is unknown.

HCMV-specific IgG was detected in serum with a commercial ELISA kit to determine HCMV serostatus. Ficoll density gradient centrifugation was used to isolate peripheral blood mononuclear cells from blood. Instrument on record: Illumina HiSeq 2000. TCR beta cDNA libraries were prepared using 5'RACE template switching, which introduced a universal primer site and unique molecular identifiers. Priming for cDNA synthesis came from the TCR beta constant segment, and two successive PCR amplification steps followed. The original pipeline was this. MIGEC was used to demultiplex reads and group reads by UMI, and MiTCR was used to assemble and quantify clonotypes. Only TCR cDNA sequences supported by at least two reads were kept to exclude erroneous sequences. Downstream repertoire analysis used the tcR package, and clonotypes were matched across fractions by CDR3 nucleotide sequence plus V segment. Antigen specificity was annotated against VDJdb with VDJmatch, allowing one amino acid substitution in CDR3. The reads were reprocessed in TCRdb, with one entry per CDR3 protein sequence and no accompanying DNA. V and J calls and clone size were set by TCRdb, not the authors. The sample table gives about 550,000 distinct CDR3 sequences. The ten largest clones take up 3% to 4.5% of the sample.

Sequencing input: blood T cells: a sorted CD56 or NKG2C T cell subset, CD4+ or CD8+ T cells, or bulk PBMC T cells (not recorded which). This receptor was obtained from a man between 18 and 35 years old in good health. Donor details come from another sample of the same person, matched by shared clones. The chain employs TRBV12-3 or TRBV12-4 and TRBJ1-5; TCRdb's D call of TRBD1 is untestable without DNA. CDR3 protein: CASSLRSGTGDQPQHF.